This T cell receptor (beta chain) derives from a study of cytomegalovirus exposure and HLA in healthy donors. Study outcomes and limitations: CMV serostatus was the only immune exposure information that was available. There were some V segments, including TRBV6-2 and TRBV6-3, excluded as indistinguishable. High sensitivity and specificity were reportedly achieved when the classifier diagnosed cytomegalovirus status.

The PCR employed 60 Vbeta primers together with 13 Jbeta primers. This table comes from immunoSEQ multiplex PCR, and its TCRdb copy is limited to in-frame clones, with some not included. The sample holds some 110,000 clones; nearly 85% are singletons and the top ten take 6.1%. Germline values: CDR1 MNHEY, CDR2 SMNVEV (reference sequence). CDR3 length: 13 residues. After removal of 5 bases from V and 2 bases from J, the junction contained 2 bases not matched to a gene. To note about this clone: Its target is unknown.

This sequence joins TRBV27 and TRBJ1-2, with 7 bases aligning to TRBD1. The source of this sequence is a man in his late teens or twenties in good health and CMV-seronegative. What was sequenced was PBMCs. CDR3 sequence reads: CASSGGQNYGYTF. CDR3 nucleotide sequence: TGTGCCAGCAGTGGGGGACAGAACTATGGCTACACCTTC.